The sequence of this T cell receptor (beta chain) was determined in a study of shared clonotypes between healthy human individuals. Study-wide results and caveats: Among donors, clonotype sharing was expected to be affected by sequencing depth. In general, naive subsets displayed greater estimated richness than memory subsets did.

Note on this clone: Its antigen is unknown.

The DNA input per sorted-subset replicate PCR was about 220 ng, corresponding to roughly 30,000 T cell genomes. Assay used: immunoSEQ multiplex PCR; TCRdb lists only in-frame clones, some missing. In the table there are over 850,000 clones, around 82% of which are singletons. V was cut by 9 bases and J by 7 bases, with 15 bases left in between. Looked up from germline, CDR1 is LNHDA and CDR2 is SQIVND (reference sequence). CDR3 length equals 13 residues. Source material: memory CD4+ T cells from PBMCs. Regarding subset: CD45RA-negative fraction. The receptor's source is a man aged 18-30 years in good health. Some clones in this sample may be carry-over from other donors' samples. The V call is TRBV19, the J call TRBJ1-4; a weak D match, TRBD1 (6 bases). The CDR3 DNA follows: TGTGCCAGGCCACGGACAGTCTTTGAAAAACTGTTTTTT. Translating it yields CARPRTVFEKLFF.